Presented here are 16 T cell receptor beta chains from one specimen sequenced in a study of cytomegalovirus exposure and HLA in healthy donors. Only in-frame clones appear in the TCRdb table, and some are missing; sequencing was by immunoSEQ multiplex PCR. The sample has some 150,000 clones, 80% to 90% seen once. The sample consisted of PBMCs. All receptors come from a man aged 18-30 years in good health and CMV-seropositive.

This chain connects TRBV6-1 to TRBJ2-7; 7 positions agree with TRBD1. The ends lost 6 bases at V and 4 bases at J; junction bases unmatched: 9. CDR1 is MNHNS and CDR2 is SASEGT in the germline V gene. The CDR3 is 14 amino acids. The CDR3 DNA reads TGTGCCAGCAGGCCGATGGGACAGAATTACGAGCAGTACTTC. Amino acids: CASRPMGQNYEQYF.

In its sample, this clone was seen a few times. This sequence joins TRBV11-2 and TRBJ2-7; 8 bases are shared with TRBD2. The CDR3 length is 14 residues. Germline V gene sequence: CDR1 SGHAT, CDR2 FQNNGV. J was trimmed by 3 bases and V by 5 bases; bases with no gene match: 6. This chain's CDR3 is CASSPIAGHYEQYF. The CDR3 nucleotides are TGTGCCAGCAGCCCAATAGCGGGACACTACGAGCAGTACTTC.

The chain employs TRBV7-9 and TRBJ2-4; D perhaps matches TRBD2 (5 bases). Germline V CDR1 and CDR2: SEHNR, FQNEAQ (reference sequence). This CDR3 has 14 amino acids. The V end was cut by 3 bases, the J end by 4 bases, with 10 bases between. CDR3 DNA: TGTGCCAGCAGCTTTGCGGGCAGTAAAAACATTCAGTACTTC. It codes for CASSFAGSKNIQYF. The complete variable domain, with remaining parts taken from reference TRBV7-9 and TRBJ2-4, reads DTGVSQNPRHKITKRGQNVTFRCDPISEHNRLYWYRQTLGQGPEFLTYFQNEAQLEKSRLLSDRFSAERPKGSFSTLEIQRTEQGDSAMYLCASSFAGSKNIQYFGAGTRLSVL.

This chain joins TRBV15 and TRBJ2-5, with a weak D call TRBD1 (5 bases). V lost 3 bases to trimming and J lost 5 bases, with 13 bases between them. The CDR3 contains 14 residues. The germline V gene encodes CDR1 LNHNV and CDR2 YYDKDF (reference sequence). The CDR3 is CATSRYQGRETQYF. CDR3 DNA: TGTGCCACCAGCAGGTACCAGGGAAGGGAGACCCAGTACTTC.

The V gene is TRBV6-5, the J gene TRBJ1-1; no clear D. The CDR3 covers 12 residues. The ends were cut back, 6 bases at V and 1 base at J, with 6 bases in the middle. Per the germline V gene, CDR1 is MNHEY and CDR2 is SVGAGI. Here the CDR3 DNA reads TGTGCCAGCAGCTCCCGGAACACTGAAGCTTTCTTT. As protein: CASSSRNTEAFF.

The chain joins TRBV11-2 to TRBJ2-3; 15 nucleotides align to TRBD2. J lost 1 base, V lost 5 bases, and 10 bases had no gene match. The V gene's germline CDR1 is SGHAT and CDR2 FQNNGV. This CDR3 has 19 amino acids. The CDR3 reads CASSTQTGTSGGRTDTQYF. CDR3 in DNA: TGTGCCAGCAGCACCCAAACCGGGACTAGCGGGGGGCGCACAGATACGCAGTATTTT.

This rearrangement joins TRBV5-6 to TRBJ2-1; 8 bases map to TRBD2. This CDR3 has 16 amino acids. Germline trimming cut 4 bases from V and 2 bases from J; bases unmatched to any gene: 8. Looked up from germline, CDR1 is SGHDT and CDR2 is YYEEEE. CDR3 sequence (DNA): TGTGCCAGCAGCCCCGGGGGGGGATGGCCCTACAATGAGCAGTTCTTC. Protein: CASSPGGGWPYNEQFF.

The gene calls are TRBV4-1 and TRBJ1-1; D is unclear. The CDR3 runs 15 residues. V lost 0 bases, J lost 4 bases, and 12 bases lay in between. Germline V CDR1 and CDR2: MGHRA, YSYEKL. The CDR3 sequence: CASSQDLRGRTEAFF. The CDR3 nucleotides read TGCGCCAGCAGCCAAGATCTACGTGGTCGCACTGAAGCTTTCTTT.

The chain employs TRBV6-5 and TRBJ1-2, with 8 nucleotides matching TRBD1. The CDR3 is 16 amino acids. CDR1 and CDR2 from the germline V gene are MNHEY and SVGAGI. Germline trimming cut 4 bases from V and 5 bases from J; bases unmatched to any gene: 12. CDR3 nucleotide sequence: TGTGCCAGCAGTTCCCTCCGGACAGGGATGGAATATGGCTACACCTTC. It specifies CASSSLRTGMEYGYTF.

Here the CDR3 DNA reads TGTGCCAGCAGCCGAGTCGGGGGAATGGAGCCCCAGTACTTC. Encoded protein: CASSRVGGMEPQYF. The V gene is TRBV4-2, the J gene TRBJ2-5, with a possible D match to TRBD2 (6 bases). This CDR3 has 14 residues. Trimming removed 4 bases at V and 9 bases at J, with 18 bases between. Looked up from germline, CDR1 is LGHNA and CDR2 is YNFKEQ.

The rearrangement uses TRBV6-5 and TRBJ2-3; 8 positions match TRBD2. CDR1 is MNHEY, CDR2 SVGAGI, per germline. The ends lost 7 bases at V and 3 bases at J; junction bases unmatched: 9. The CDR3 consists of 15 residues. The CDR3 sequence: CASTNSAGGTDTQYF. The CDR3, as DNA: TGTGCCAGCACTAACAGTGCGGGGGGAACAGATACGCAGTATTTT.

The chain links TRBV2 to TRBJ1-2; the match to TRBD1 covers 7 bases. This CDR3 spans 15 amino acids. After removal of 4 bases from V and 1 base from J, the junction contained 6 bases not matched to a gene. Germline loops: CDR1 SNHLY, CDR2 FYNNEI. CDR3 nucleotides: TGTGCCAGCAGTGCGGGACAGCAACTTAACTATGGCTACACCTTC. Its protein product is CASSAGQQLNYGYTF.

The chain uses TRBV5-1 and TRBJ2-1, with D uncertain. Deletions cut 0 bases from V and 5 bases from J, with 9 bases between. From germline, CDR1 is SGHRS and CDR2 YFSETQ. This CDR3 region has 14 residues. For the CDR3, the DNA is TGCGCCAGCAGCTTGGATCGGGTAAACAATGAGCAGTTCTTC. Translating it yields CASSLDRVNNEQFF.

This sequence joins TRBV10-3 and TRBJ2-1, with D tentatively TRBD2 (6 bases). The germline V and J ends were trimmed by 10 bases and 9 bases, with 13 bases remaining between them. The CDR3 spans 11 residues. Per the germline V gene, CDR1 is ENHRY and CDR2 is SYGVKD. CDR3 region: CASGREPEQFF. The CDR3 region has the DNA TGTGCCAGTGGACGGGAGCCTGAGCAGTTCTTC.

This clone has just a few counts. This sample includes further DNA sequences coding for the same CDR3. Here the CDR3 reads CASSHGQYGYTF. DNA of the CDR3: TGTGCCAGCAGCCACGGACAGTATGGCTACACCTTC. The V call is TRBV28, the J call TRBJ1-2; TRBD1 is a possible D gene (6 bases). Looked up from germline, CDR1 is MDHEN and CDR2 is SYDVKM. The CDR3 is made up of 12 amino acids. V was pared by 6 bases and J by 5 bases, with 10 bases between.

The V and J genes are TRBV29-1 and TRBJ1-1; D ambiguous. CDR3 length: 15 residues. V was cut by 4 bases and J by 3 bases, with 18 bases left in between. Germline loops: CDR1 SQVTM, CDR2 ANQGSEA. The CDR3 nucleotides are TGCAGCGTTGGATCGGGGTCCCTGGGAGACACTGAAGCTTTCTTT. Translation: CSVGSGSLGDTEAFF. The whole variable domain, remainder taken from reference TRBV29-1 and TRBJ1-1, is SAVISQKPSRDICQRGTSLTIQCQVDSQVTMMFWYRQQPGQSLTLIATANQGSEATYESGFVIDKFPISRPNLTFSTLTVSNMSPEDSSIYLCSVGSGSLGDTEAFFGQGTRLTVV.